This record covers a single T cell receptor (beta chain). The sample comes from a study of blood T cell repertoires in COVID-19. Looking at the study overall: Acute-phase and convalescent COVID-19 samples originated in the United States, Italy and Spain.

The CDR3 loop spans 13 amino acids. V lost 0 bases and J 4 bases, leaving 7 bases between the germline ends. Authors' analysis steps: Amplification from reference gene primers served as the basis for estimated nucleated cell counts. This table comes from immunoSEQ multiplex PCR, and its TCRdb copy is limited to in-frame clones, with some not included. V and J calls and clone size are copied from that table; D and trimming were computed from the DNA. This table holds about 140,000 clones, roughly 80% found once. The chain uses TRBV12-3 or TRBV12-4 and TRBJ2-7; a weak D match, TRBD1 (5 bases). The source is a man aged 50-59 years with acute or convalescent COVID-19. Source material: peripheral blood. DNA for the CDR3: TGTGCCAGCAGTTTAGCGAAGGGGTACGAGCAGTACTTC. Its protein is CASSLAKGYEQYF.